These 5 T cell receptor beta chains came from one sample sequenced in a study of blood T cell repertoires in COVID-19. The method was immunoSEQ multiplex PCR; TCRdb's version includes in-frame clones alone and lacks a portion of them. The data contain roughly 87,000 clones, roughly 86% of them singletons. Input material: peripheral blood. The receptors shown here come from a human donor in a cohort sampled during active COVID-19.

This chain joins TRBV4-3 and TRBJ1-6; possible D gene TRBD1, 5 bases. Trimming shortened V by 0 bases and J by 7 bases, and 10 bases separated the two germline ends. The germline CDR1 and CDR2 sequences are LGHNA and YSLEER. CDR3 length: 15 residues. The CDR3 protein is CASSQELGPNSPLHF. DNA of the CDR3: TGCGCCAGCAGCCAAGAACTGGGGCCGAATTCACCCCTCCACTTT.

This clone was picked up one time. The chain carries TRBV7-9 and TRBJ2-1, with 9 bases aligning to TRBD1. The germline V gene encodes CDR1 SEHNR and CDR2 FQNEAQ (reference sequence). CDR3 size: 14 residues. The J segment lost 5 bases and the V segment lost 1 base, leaving 0 bases of the junction unmatched. CDR3 bases: TGTGCCAGCAGCTTAGGACAGGGGGACAATGAGCAGTTCTTC. Translation: CASSLGQGDNEQFF.

The genes are TRBV4-1 and TRBJ1-1; TRBD1 might be the D (5 bases). V was trimmed by 4 bases and J by 5 bases, leaving 11 bases between them. The V gene's germline CDR1 is MGHRA and CDR2 YSYEKL. The CDR3 totals 13 residues. The CDR3 region has the DNA TGCGCCAGCAGCCCTCCAGGGTATACTGAAGCTTTCTTT. The encoded protein is CASSPPGYTEAFF.

The CDR3 reads CASSPRTGVYGYTF. The CDR3 DNA is TGTGCCAGCAGCCCTCGGACAGGGGTCTATGGCTACACCTTC. This chain links TRBV21-1 with TRBJ1-2; TRBD1, the table's D call, lacks a check against the DNA. TRBV21-1 is a recognized pseudogene. The length of the CDR3 is 14 residues.

V usage is TRBV3-1 (or the pseudogene TRBV3-2) and J usage is TRBJ2-1; D is undetermined. Germline V gives CDR1 LGHDT, CDR2 YNNKEL (reference sequence). This CDR3 has 12 residues. Trimming cost V 0 bases and J 7 bases, with 4 bases left between them. CDR3: CASSQDVNEQFF. As DNA, the CDR3 is TGTGCCAGCAGCCAAGATGTAAATGAGCAGTTCTTC.